This T cell receptor (beta chain) was sequenced for a study of shared clonotypes between healthy human individuals. Study-wide context: Per-donor plates numbered three CD4 naive, three CD4 memory, two CD8 naive and one CD8 memory. Whole-study findings and limits: On the whole, naive subsets had larger estimated richness than memory subsets had.

At a deep level, the assay was run. The data were produced by immunoSEQ multiplex PCR, yet TCRdb's version contains in-frame clones alone and is incomplete. The sample has around 700,000 clones, around 73% seen once; the top ten hold under 2%. With 1 base removed from V and 8 bases from J, the gap between germline ends came to 7 bases. Germline CDR1 reads SGHRS; CDR2 reads YFSETQ. The CDR3 is 12 residues long. On this clone itself: Its antigen is still unknown.

The gene calls are TRBV5-1 and TRBJ2-1; D remains ambiguous. Material: memory CD4+ T cells sorted from blood. Subset given: CD45RA-negative fraction. The clonotype originates from a woman in her 30s in good health. The CDR3 loop is CASSLLEDEQFF. The CDR3 nucleotides are TGCGCCAGCAGCTTGTTGGAAGATGAGCAGTTCTTC.